Each of the 26 T cell receptor beta chains below was sequenced from the same sample in a study of blood T cell repertoires in COVID-19. The table came from immunoSEQ multiplex PCR; TCRdb's copy has only in-frame clones and leaves some out. Altogether tens of thousands of clones are present, 65% to 85% being singletons, with the ten largest covering 1.8%. Sequencing was done on a sample of peripheral blood. All receptors come from a woman aged 60-70 years with acute or convalescent COVID-19.

The CDR3 region is CASSLYRSPFSYTF. The CDR3 DNA reads as TGTGCCAGCAGTTTATACAGGAGTCCTTTTAGCTACACCTTC. The chain is built from TRBV2 and TRBJ1-2, with D possibly TRBD1 on 5 matching bases. Trimming pared 5 bases from V and 9 bases from J, leaving 19 bases between. The CDR3 runs to 14 residues. The germline V gene encodes CDR1 SNHLY and CDR2 FYNNEI. Full variable domain (rest looked up from reference TRBV2 and TRBJ1-2): EPEVTQTPSHQVTQMGQEVILRCVPISNHLYFYWYRQILGQKVEFLVSFYNNEISEKSEIFDDQFSVERPDGSNFTLKIRSTKLEDSAMYFCASSLYRSPFSYTFGSGTRLTVV.

The rearrangement joins TRBV7-2 to TRBJ2-1; maybe TRBD2 (5 bases). The V end lost 5 bases, the J end lost 9 bases, and 11 bases lay between the germline ends. Germline-derived CDR1 and CDR2 are SGHTA and FQGNSA. The CDR3 is made up of 12 amino acids. CDR3 amino acids: CASSPTTIEQFF. CDR3 in DNA: TGTGCCAGCAGCCCCACGACTATTGAGCAGTTCTTC.

The table lists this clone with a few counts. The V call is TRBV27, the J call TRBJ1-3, with TRBD1 as a possible D gene (5 bases). The CDR3 runs to 16 residues. V was pared by 5 bases and J by 1 base, with 15 bases between. The germline CDR1 and CDR2 sequences are MNHEY and SMNVEV (reference sequence). As DNA, the CDR3 is TGTGCCAGCAGTCCTGGGGGGGGATGGTCTGGAAACACCATATATTTT. This codes for CASSPGGGWSGNTIYF.

Only one count was recorded for this clone. The genes are TRBV6-2 or TRBV6-3 and TRBJ1-5; TRBD1 is a possible D gene (5 bases). The germline V and J ends were trimmed by 7 bases and 0 bases, with 13 bases remaining between them. CDR3 length equals 15 residues. Looked up from germline, CDR1 is MNHEY and CDR2 is SVGEGT. The CDR3: CASTPTAHSNQPQHF. The CDR3 DNA reads TGTGCCAGCACCCCGACAGCGCATAGCAATCAGCCCCAGCATTTT.

The chain couples TRBV19 to TRBJ1-1; the D is unclear. Germline CDR1 is LNHDA and CDR2 is SQIVND (reference sequence). V dropped 7 bases and J dropped 6 bases, with 15 bases sitting between them. The CDR3 runs 13 residues. The CDR3 coding sequence is TGTGCCAGTAATCCTGGGGAGGTACCTGAAGCTTTCTTT. Translated: CASNPGEVPEAFF.

The chain is built from TRBV15 and TRBJ1-5; unclear D gene. This CDR3 has 16 residues. CDR1 is LNHNV, CDR2 YYDKDF, per germline (reference sequence). The V and J ends lost 0 bases and 7 bases respectively, with 16 bases between them. CDR3 loop: CATSRDWVGGGQPQHF. The DNA for the CDR3 is TGTGCCACCAGCAGAGATTGGGTAGGAGGAGGACAGCCCCAGCATTTT.

The rearrangement links TRBV5-5 to TRBJ2-5; the match to TRBD1 covers 10 bases. Germline V gene sequence: CDR1 SGHKS, CDR2 YYEKEE (reference sequence). Trimming removed 4 bases from V and 4 bases from J; junction bases left unmatched: 4. The CDR3 length is 14 residues. The CDR3 reads CASSPGQGRETQYF. CDR3 nucleotides: TGTGCCAGCAGCCCGGGACAGGGGCGAGAGACCCAGTACTTC.

The chain couples TRBV9 to TRBJ2-2; perhaps TRBD2 as D (7 bases). Deletions cut 7 bases from V and 3 bases from J, with 13 bases between. This CDR3 is 14 amino acids long. Germline-derived CDR1 and CDR2 are SGDLS and YYNGEE. CDR3 nucleotides: TGTGCCAGCGGACAGCGGGGCCACACCGGGGAGCTGTTTTTT. Translated, it gives CASGQRGHTGELFF.

This clone was seen only once. This sequence joins TRBV12-3 or TRBV12-4 and TRBJ2-2; D not resolved. The CDR3 is 12 amino acids. V was trimmed by 6 bases and J by 2 bases, leaving 4 bases between them. Here the CDR3 reads CASRTNTGELFF. The CDR3, as DNA: TGTGCCAGCAGGACTAACACCGGGGAGCTGTTTTTT.

The chain has TRBV19 and TRBJ2-5; TRBD2 agrees at 11 bases. V lost 5 bases, J lost 0 bases, and 2 bases stayed unmatched. This CDR3 has 15 amino acids. Germline CDR1 LNHDA, CDR2 SQIVND (reference sequence). The CDR3 reads CASSPGLADQETQYF. In DNA form, the CDR3 reads TGTGCCAGTAGTCCGGGACTAGCGGACCAAGAGACCCAGTACTTC.

V gene TRBV28 combines with J gene TRBJ1-2, with 9 bases fitting TRBD1. The CDR3 sequence is 16 residues long. CDR1 and CDR2 (germline): MDHEN, SYDVKM. The V and J ends lost 4 bases and 0 bases, in that order; junction bases with no gene match: 6. The CDR3 region is CASSSSWDRANYGYTF. The CDR3 DNA follows: TGTGCCAGCAGTTCCTCTTGGGACAGGGCTAACTATGGCTACACCTTC.

The chain combines TRBV5-8 with TRBJ2-3; 7 bases fit TRBD1. There are 15 residues in the CDR3. The V segment lost 4 bases and the J segment 8 bases; nucleotides outside the gene matches: 13. Germline V lookup: CDR1 SGHTS, CDR2 YDEGEE. DNA for the CDR3: TGTGCCAGCAGCCTGGGACAGCCCGTCGGTGGTACGCAGTATTTT. It is translated as CASSLGQPVGGTQYF.

The chain couples TRBV7-9 to TRBJ2-5; 7 bases fit TRBD1. Per the germline V gene, CDR1 is SEHNR and CDR2 is FQNEAQ (reference sequence). This CDR3 is built from 15 residues. The V and J ends lost 2 bases and 2 bases, in that order; junction bases with no gene match: 5. DNA for the CDR3: TGTGCCAGCAGCTTAACCGGGACAGCACAAGAGACCCAGTACTTC. Translated: CASSLTGTAQETQYF.

V usage is TRBV5-1 and J usage is TRBJ2-5; possible D gene TRBD1, 5 bases. CDR1 is SGHRS, CDR2 YFSETQ, per germline. This CDR3 is 13 amino acids long. The germline V and J ends were trimmed by 3 bases and 1 base, with 7 bases remaining between them. The DNA for the CDR3 is TGCGCCAGCAGCTACCAGGGCCAAGAGACCCAGTACTTC. Translating it yields CASSYQGQETQYF.

This clone is a singleton in its sample. This chain links TRBV6-5 with TRBJ1-2; 7 nucleotides line up with TRBD1. V dropped 6 bases and J dropped 5; count of bases not matched to a gene: 9. There are 14 residues in the CDR3. Per germline, CDR1 MNHEY and CDR2 SVGAGI. DNA for the CDR3: TGTGCCAGCAGGAAGGGACAGAGCAATTATGGCTACACCTTC. It yields the protein CASRKGQSNYGYTF.

This chain joins TRBV5-1 and TRBJ2-1; D is possibly TRBD1 (6 bases). The germline V gene has CDR1 SGHRS and CDR2 YFSETQ. V lost 2 bases, J lost 2 bases, and 14 bases lay in between. This CDR3 is built from 16 residues. The CDR3 DNA follows: TGCGCCAGCAGCTTCGCCCTGACAGGAGCCTACAATGAGCAGTTCTTC. As protein: CASSFALTGAYNEQFF. Drawing the rest from reference TRBV5-1 and TRBJ2-1, the complete variable domain is KAGVTQTPRYLIKTRGQQVTLSCSPISGHRSVSWYQQTPGQGLQFLFEYFSETQRNKGNFPGRFSGRQFSNSRSEMNVSTLELGDSALYLCASSFALTGAYNEQFFGPGTRLTVL.

The chain recombines TRBV28 with TRBJ2-7; 11 positions match TRBD2. The germline gives CDR1 MDHEN, CDR2 SYDVKM. This CDR3 is built from 14 residues. The J segment lost 6 bases and the V segment lost 3 bases, leaving 4 bases of the junction unmatched. The CDR3 DNA is TGTGCCAGCAGTTTTAGCGGGGGGGCGCGCGAGCAGTACTTC. Translation: CASSFSGGAREQYF.

The J gene is TRBJ1-4, the V gene TRBV30; D not certain. Germline V lookup: CDR1 GTSNPN, CDR2 SVGIG (reference sequence). The CDR3 spans 16 residues. V dropped 2 bases and J dropped 7 bases, with 20 bases sitting between them. CDR3 in amino acids: CAWSPHRKTGGEKLFF. The CDR3, as DNA: TGTGCCTGGAGTCCCCACCGAAAAACCGGCGGTGAAAAACTGTTTTTT.

The rearrangement uses TRBV5-6 and TRBJ1-2; 9 nucleotides line up with TRBD1. The CDR3 loop spans 14 amino acids. The junction had 7 bases not matched to a gene; V was cut back by 5 bases and J by 5 bases. Germline-derived CDR1 and CDR2 are SGHDT and YYEEEE. The CDR3 nucleotides are TGTGCCAGCAGGGGGACAGGGTATCTGTATGGCTACACCTTC. It encodes CASRGTGYLYGYTF.

The rearrangement joins TRBV10-1 to TRBJ1-1, with 11 bases matching TRBD1. Germline-derived CDR1 and CDR2 are WNHNN and SYGVQD (reference sequence). CDR3 length: 14 residues. V lost 3 bases to trimming and J lost 12 bases; unmatched junction nucleotides: 9. The CDR3 region is CASSDSGTGGNSFF. CDR3 coding DNA: TGCGCCAGCAGTGACTCCGGGACAGGGGGAAATTCTTTCTTT.

The rearrangement uses TRBV27 and TRBJ1-1; no reliable D call. With 3 bases removed from V and 1 base from J, the gap between germline ends came to 6 bases. The CDR3 contains 13 residues. Per the germline V gene, CDR1 is MNHEY and CDR2 is SMNVEV (reference sequence). The CDR3 sequence is CASSLGENTEAFF. The CDR3 region has the DNA TGTGCCAGCAGTTTGGGAGAGAACACTGAAGCTTTCTTT.

This clone was counted a single time. The genes are TRBV3-1 (or the pseudogene TRBV3-2) and TRBJ2-1, with TRBD1 matching 7 bases. Trimming cost V 6 bases and J 7 bases; bases outside gene matches: 3. CDR1 and CDR2 (germline): LGHDT, YNNKEL (reference sequence). This CDR3 is built from 12 residues. The CDR3 here is CASRRGRNEQFF. CDR3 sequence (DNA): TGTGCCAGCAGGAGGGGGCGGAATGAGCAGTTCTTC.

In this sample, this clone turned up once. CDR3 nucleotides: TGTGCCAGCAGTGAGCCCACCTGGAACACTGAAGCTTTCTTT. It yields the protein CASSEPTWNTEAFF. This rearrangement joins TRBV7-9 to TRBJ1-1; the D is unclear. CDR1 and CDR2 from the germline V gene are SEHNR and FQNEAQ (reference sequence). CDR3 length: 14 amino acids. Trimming took 6 bases from V and 1 from J, leaving 12 bases between them.

The chain carries TRBV2 and TRBJ1-4, with D maybe TRBD1 (5 bases). Germline CDR1 reads SNHLY; CDR2 reads FYNNEI. Deletions cut 3 bases from V and 0 bases from J, with 14 bases between. This CDR3 comprises 17 residues. CDR3: CASSDRGSQTTNEKLFF. CDR3 in DNA: TGTGCCAGCAGTGATAGGGGCAGCCAAACAACTAATGAAAAACTGTTTTTT. Complete variable domain (other parts from reference TRBV2 and TRBJ1-4): EPEVTQTPSHQVTQMGQEVILRCVPISNHLYFYWYRQILGQKVEFLVSFYNNEISEKSEIFDDQFSVERPDGSNFTLKIRSTKLEDSAMYFCASSDRGSQTTNEKLFFGSGTQLSVL.

The chain has TRBV12-3 or TRBV12-4 and TRBJ1-5, with D possibly being TRBD1 (5 bases). Trimming removed 2 bases from V and 7 bases from J, with 9 bases in between. The CDR3 runs to 13 residues. The CDR3 loop reads CASSLYGGQPQHF. Written as DNA, the CDR3 is TGTGCCAGCAGTTTATACGGGGGGCAGCCCCAGCATTTT.

The chain recombines TRBV4-2 with TRBJ1-1; possibly TRBD1 for D (5 bases). Germline V gene lookup returns CDR1 LGHNA and CDR2 YNFKEQ. Trimming pared 0 bases from V and 10 bases from J, leaving 18 bases between. The CDR3 extends over 15 amino acids. The CDR3 is CASSQDWDGGRVAFF. CDR3 sequence (DNA): TGTGCCAGCAGCCAAGATTGGGACGGCGGGAGGGTAGCTTTCTTT.